The rows below give T cell receptor beta chains drawn from one sample of a study of cytomegalovirus exposure and HLA in healthy donors. Clones were sequenced by immunoSEQ multiplex PCR, and TCRdb holds only the in-frame ones, with some missing. This sample has 180,000 or so clones; 77% occur once, and the top ten carry 3.5% to 4.5%. Source material: PBMCs. These receptors were collected from a woman aged 55 to 70 in good health and CMV-seropositive. CDR3s include the opening cysteine and the closing phenylalanine or tryptophan. A D gene is named only where the DNA matches it firmly. Size values are once, few and many counts, or a class for expanded clones, and some rows have none.

clone size: few
J gene: TRBJ2-2
D gene: TRBD1
V gene: TRBV7-9
CDR3 DNA: TGTGCCAGCAGCCGACAGGGGGCGCAGGAGGCCGGGGAGCTGTTTTTT
CDR3 protein: CASSRQGAQEAGELFF

clone size: few
J gene: TRBJ2-1
D gene: TRBD2
V gene: TRBV27
CDR3 DNA: TGTGCCAGCAGTCGGACTAGCGGGAGATGGAATGAGCAGTTCTTC
CDR3 protein: CASSRTSGRWNEQFF

clone size: NA
J gene: TRBJ2-7
D gene: TRBD2
V gene: TRBV28
CDR3 DNA: TGTGCCAGCACCTCTACCGGGCTAGCGGGAGGTATGTACGAGCAGTACTTC
CDR3 protein: CASTSTGLAGGMYEQYF

clone size: NA
J gene: TRBJ2-1
D gene: NA
V gene: TRBV4-2
CDR3 DNA: TGTGCCAGCAGCCCCCGACTTAGCGGAACCCTATCCTACAATGAGCAGTTCTTC
CDR3 protein: CASSPRLSGTLSYNEQFF

clone size: NA
J gene: TRBJ1-2
D gene: TRBD1
V gene: TRBV6-5
CDR3 DNA: TGTGCCAGCAGTTTCAGACAGGGAAGGAATGGCTACACCTTC
CDR3 protein: CASSFRQGRNGYTF

clone size: NA
J gene: TRBJ1-2
D gene: TRBD1
V gene: TRBV7-9
CDR3 DNA: TGTTCCAGCAGCTTACCGGGACAGTCTGAGGGCTACACCTTC
CDR3 protein: CSSSLPGQSEGYTF

clone size: NA
J gene: TRBJ2-7
D gene: TRBD2
V gene: TRBV28
CDR3 DNA: TGTGCCGGCAGTACGGGACTGCTGAGCGGGATGCTCTACGAGCAGTACTTC
CDR3 protein: CAGSTGLLSGMLYEQYF

clone size: NA
J gene: TRBJ1-6
D gene: NA
V gene: TRBV30
CDR3 DNA: TGTGCCTGGGCTATCGACGCCCGCGGTAATTCACCCCTCCACTTT
CDR3 protein: CAWAIDARGNSPLHF

clone size: NA
J gene: TRBJ2-7
D gene: TRBD2
V gene: TRBV5-1
CDR3 DNA: TGCGCCAGCAGCGAGGGACTAGCGGGGGTCCTTACCTACGAGCAGTACTTC
CDR3 protein: CASSEGLAGVLTYEQYF

clone size: NA
J gene: TRBJ2-7
D gene: TRBD2
V gene: TRBV7-2
CDR3 DNA: TGTGCCAGCAGCCTTAGCGGGGGGTCCTACGAGCAGTACTTC
CDR3 protein: CASSLSGGSYEQYF

clone size: NA
J gene: TRBJ1-2
D gene: TRBD1
V gene: TRBV20-1
CDR3 DNA: TGCAGTGCTGTCGACAGGGGAGGCTACACCTTC
CDR3 protein: CSAVDRGGYTF

clone size: NA
J gene: TRBJ2-7
D gene: TRBD1
V gene: TRBV9
CDR3 DNA: TGTGCCAGCAGCTTCCGGGACAGGCTTCCGGACGAGCAGTACTTC
CDR3 protein: CASSFRDRLPDEQYF

clone size: NA
J gene: TRBJ1-6
D gene: TRBD1
V gene: TRBV5-1
CDR3 DNA: TGCGCCAGCAGCCAGGGAAGATCGGGACAGAATTCACCCCTCCACTTT
CDR3 protein: CASSQGRSGQNSPLHF

clone size: NA
J gene: TRBJ1-2
D gene: NA
V gene: TRBV19
CDR3 DNA: TGTGCCAGTAGAGACAGCGTGGATGGAGGCTACACCTTC
CDR3 protein: CASRDSVDGGYTF

clone size: NA
J gene: TRBJ2-6
D gene: TRBD1
V gene: TRBV30
CDR3 DNA: TGTGCCTGGGACAGGGGGCGAAACTCTGGGGCCAACGGCCTGACTTTC
CDR3 protein: CAWDRGRNSGANGLTF

clone size: NA
J gene: TRBJ2-7
D gene: NA
V gene: TRBV2
CDR3 DNA: TGTGCCAGCAGCGTGCTTAGCGGCCGCTACGAGCAGTACTTC
CDR3 protein: CASSVLSGRYEQYF

clone size: NA
J gene: TRBJ1-5
D gene: NA
V gene: TRBV27
CDR3 DNA: TGTGCCAGCAGAAGACAGCCTTATAGCAATCAGCCCCAGCATTTT
CDR3 protein: CASRRQPYSNQPQHF

clone size: NA
J gene: TRBJ2-2
D gene: NA
V gene: TRBV4-1
CDR3 DNA: TGTGCCAGCAGCCAAGTAGGCGGGAACACCGGGGAGCTGTTTTTT
CDR3 protein: CASSQVGGNTGELFF

clone size: once
J gene: TRBJ1-4
D gene: TRBD1
V gene: TRBV10-3
CDR3 DNA: TGTGCCATCAGTGGGACAGGGGGTAATGAAAGACTGTTTTTT
CDR3 protein: CAISGTGGNERLFF

clone size: NA
J gene: TRBJ1-4
D gene: NA
V gene: TRBV5-4
CDR3 DNA: TGTGCCAGCAGGGCAGGGGATGGGACTAATGAAAAACTGTTTTTT
CDR3 protein: CASRAGDGTNEKLFF

clone size: NA
J gene: TRBJ1-5
D gene: NA
V gene: TRBV6-5
CDR3 DNA: TGTGCCAGCAGAGACGCAGGGTCCAATCAGCCCCAGCATTTT
CDR3 protein: CASRDAGSNQPQHF

clone size: NA
J gene: TRBJ1-1
D gene: NA
V gene: TRBV9
CDR3 DNA: TGTGCCAGCAGCGTTTATGCGGGAGGGAACACTGAAGCTTTCTTT
CDR3 protein: CASSVYAGGNTEAFF

clone size: NA
J gene: TRBJ2-7
D gene: TRBD2
V gene: TRBV27
CDR3 DNA: TGTGCCAGCAGTTTTTGGGCCATAGCGGGAAAGGGAGACGAGCAGTACTTC
CDR3 protein: CASSFWAIAGKGDEQYF

clone size: NA
J gene: TRBJ2-2
D gene: NA
V gene: TRBV7-3
CDR3 DNA: TGTGCCAGCAGCTTAACCGGGGGGCGGAACACCGGGGAGCTGTTTTTT
CDR3 protein: CASSLTGGRNTGELFF

clone size: NA
J gene: TRBJ1-1
D gene: NA
V gene: TRBV19
CDR3 DNA: TGTGCCAGTAGTATAAGGTTGACAGGTCAAGAAGCTTTCTTT
CDR3 protein: CASSIRLTGQEAFF

clone size: NA
J gene: TRBJ2-3
D gene: TRBD1
V gene: TRBV28
CDR3 DNA: TGTGCCAGCATGACACCGGGACAGACGCAGTATTTT
CDR3 protein: CASMTPGQTQYF

clone size: NA
J gene: TRBJ1-1
D gene: NA
V gene: TRBV4-2
CDR3 DNA: TGTGCCAGCAGCCAAGATATACTTGGGGAGCCAGGTCATTACCCGAACACTGAAGCTTTCTTT
CDR3 protein: CASSQDILGEPGHYPNTEAFF

clone size: NA
J gene: TRBJ2-5
D gene: NA
V gene: TRBV19
CDR3 DNA: TGTGCCAGTAGTACGCAGGCGGGCAGAGAAGAGACCCAGTACTTC
CDR3 protein: CASSTQAGREETQYF

clone size: NA
J gene: TRBJ2-7
D gene: NA
V gene: TRBV29-1
CDR3 DNA: TGCAGCGTTGTAGCGCGGGGCGAGCAGTACTTC
CDR3 protein: CSVVARGEQYF

clone size: few
J gene: TRBJ2-1
D gene: NA
V gene: TRBV5-1
CDR3 DNA: TGCGCCAGCAGCGTACTACAGGACAATGAGCAGTTCTTC
CDR3 protein: CASSVLQDNEQFF

clone size: NA
J gene: TRBJ2-3
D gene: TRBD2
V gene: TRBV5-1
CDR3 DNA: TGCGCCAGCAGCTTGGGGACTAGCGGGAGCTCAGATACGCAGTATTTT
CDR3 protein: CASSLGTSGSSDTQYF

clone size: once
J gene: TRBJ2-1
D gene: NA
V gene: TRBV5-4
CDR3 DNA: TGTGCCAGCAGTGGGGGGGCCGGGGACAATGAGCAGTTCTTC
CDR3 protein: CASSGGAGDNEQFF

clone size: NA
J gene: TRBJ1-2
D gene: NA
V gene: TRBV10-3
CDR3 DNA: TGTGCCATCACCTCGACAGCTAACTATGGCTACACCTTC
CDR3 protein: CAITSTANYGYTF

clone size: NA
J gene: TRBJ2-7
D gene: NA
V gene: TRBV30
CDR3 DNA: TGTGCCTGGAGTGGTCCCTCCGAGCAGTACTTC
CDR3 protein: CAWSGPSEQYF

clone size: NA
J gene: TRBJ2-7
D gene: TRBD1
V gene: TRBV2
CDR3 DNA: TGTGCCAGCAGCGCCGGACAGGGGTCCTACGAGCAGTACTTC
CDR3 protein: CASSAGQGSYEQYF

clone size: NA
J gene: TRBJ1-3
D gene: TRBD1
V gene: TRBV9
CDR3 DNA: TGTGCCAGCAGCGCAATTGGGACAGGGGAAGGAACCATATATTTT
CDR3 protein: CASSAIGTGEGTIYF

clone size: once
J gene: TRBJ2-7
D gene: NA
V gene: TRBV11-2
CDR3 DNA: TGTGCCAGCAGCTTAGTACAGGGTATAATCCACGAGCAGTACTTC
CDR3 protein: CASSLVQGIIHEQYF

clone size: few
J gene: TRBJ2-2
D gene: NA
V gene: TRBV11-2
CDR3 DNA: TGTGCCAGCAGCTTAGTTGTAGCGGAACTTTCAGGGGAGCTGTTTTTT
CDR3 protein: CASSLVVAELSGELFF

clone size: NA
J gene: TRBJ2-4
D gene: TRBD1
V gene: TRBV5-1
CDR3 DNA: TGCGCCAGCAGCCCCCGGACAGGGGAAAACATTCAGTACTTC
CDR3 protein: CASSPRTGENIQYF

clone size: few
J gene: TRBJ2-1
D gene: TRBD2
V gene: TRBV6-4
CDR3 DNA: TGTGCCAGCAGTTTACATGGGACTAGCGGAAACGTGGGAACCAACAATGAGCAGTTCTTC
CDR3 protein: CASSLHGTSGNVGTNNEQFF

clone size: NA
J gene: TRBJ2-1
D gene: NA
V gene: TRBV7-2
CDR3 DNA: TGTGCCAGCAGCTTAGCGCCGTCGAGCTCGTCCTACAATGAGCAGTTCTTC
CDR3 protein: CASSLAPSSSSYNEQFF

clone size: few
J gene: TRBJ2-7
D gene: NA
V gene: TRBV29-1
CDR3 DNA: TGCAGCGTTGAAGTCAGGAACGAGCAGTACTTC
CDR3 protein: CSVEVRNEQYF

clone size: NA
J gene: TRBJ1-5
D gene: TRBD1
V gene: TRBV7-2
CDR3 DNA: TGTGCCAGCAGCTACATTACAGGGGACCAGCCCCAGCATTTT
CDR3 protein: CASSYITGDQPQHF

clone size: NA
J gene: TRBJ1-5
D gene: NA
V gene: TRBV28
CDR3 DNA: TGTGCCAGCAGTGCGCCTTTGGGGGGGCGCAGCCGCAATCAGCCCCAGCATTTT
CDR3 protein: CASSAPLGGRSRNQPQHF

clone size: NA
J gene: TRBJ2-3
D gene: TRBD2
V gene: TRBV5-1
CDR3 DNA: TGCGCCAGCAGCTACGTTTCTAGCGGGAGTAGGACAGATACGCAGTATTTT
CDR3 protein: CASSYVSSGSRTDTQYF

clone size: few
J gene: TRBJ1-2
D gene: NA
V gene: TRBV27
CDR3 DNA: TGTGCCAGCAGTGATTTCCGGACAGCGCCAAGGAAACCCCACCATGTGTATGGCTACACCTTC
CDR3 protein: CASSDFRTAPRKPHHVYGYTF

clone size: NA
J gene: TRBJ2-2
D gene: TRBD1
V gene: TRBV6-6
CDR3 DNA: TGTGCCAGCGGGACAGGCGGGGAGCTGTTTTTT
CDR3 protein: CASGTGGELFF

clone size: NA
J gene: TRBJ1-2
D gene: NA
V gene: TRBV28
CDR3 DNA: TGTGCCAGCAGTTTAGGACTCGTTAACTATGGCTACACCTTC
CDR3 protein: CASSLGLVNYGYTF

clone size: NA
J gene: TRBJ2-1
D gene: NA
V gene: TRBV7-9
CDR3 DNA: TGTGCCAGCAGCTTTCAGGGCTCCTACAATGAGCAGTTCTTC
CDR3 protein: CASSFQGSYNEQFF

clone size: NA
J gene: TRBJ2-2
D gene: NA
V gene: TRBV14
CDR3 DNA: TGTGCCAGCAGCTTCGACATATACACCGGAGAGCTGTTTTTT
CDR3 protein: CASSFDIYTGELFF

clone size: once
J gene: TRBJ1-2
D gene: NA
V gene: TRBV7-2
CDR3 DNA: TGTGCCAGCAGCCAGGGGCGGGCAGTGGGGCTATATGGCTACACCTTC
CDR3 protein: CASSQGRAVGLYGYTF

clone size: few
J gene: TRBJ2-2
D gene: TRBD2
V gene: TRBV19
CDR3 DNA: TGTGCCAGTAGTAAACTAGCGGGAGACACCGGGGAGCTGTTTTTT
CDR3 protein: CASSKLAGDTGELFF

clone size: NA
J gene: TRBJ1-2
D gene: TRBD1
V gene: TRBV5-8
CDR3 DNA: TGTGCCAGCAGCTCGCCCCGGCGGGACAGTAACTATGGCTACACCTTC
CDR3 protein: CASSSPRRDSNYGYTF